A single sample gave rise to the 6 T cell receptor beta chains below, sequenced in a study of blood T cell repertoires in COVID-19. TCRdb's copy holds only in-frame clones and misses some; the assay was immunoSEQ multiplex PCR. The table includes some 210,000 clones, roughly four fifths detected once. The sequenced sample was PBMCs or T cells enriched from blood (not recorded which). These TCRs come from a man aged 35-49 years who had recovered from COVID-19.

This chain joins TRBV7-9 and TRBJ2-7; 7 bases are a match to TRBD2. The germline V gene encodes CDR1 SEHNR and CDR2 FQNEAQ (reference sequence). This CDR3 comprises 18 residues. J was trimmed by 0 bases and V by 4 bases; bases with no gene match: 15. This CDR3 is CASSWGAGTNSPSYEQYF. The CDR3 DNA sequence: TGTGCCAGCAGCTGGGGCGCCGGGACTAACTCCCCCTCCTACGAGCAGTACTTC.

V usage is TRBV27 and J usage is TRBJ2-3; 8 bases line up with TRBD1. After removal of 0 bases from V and 3 bases from J, the junction contained 8 bases not matched to a gene. The germline CDR1 and CDR2 sequences are MNHEY and SMNVEV (reference sequence). CDR3 length: 17 residues. The CDR3 DNA reads TGTGCCAGCAGTTTATCGACCGGACAGGGTCCTACAGATACGCAGTATTTT. This encodes CASSLSTGQGPTDTQYF.

The chain joins TRBV4-2 to TRBJ2-7; 10 bases match TRBD2. Trimming cost V 4 bases and J 4 bases; bases outside gene matches: 10. CDR1 and CDR2 (germline): LGHNA, YNFKEQ. The CDR3 loop spans 16 amino acids. As DNA, the CDR3 is TGTGCCAGCAGCCGGGAGCTAGCGGGAGCTCTGTACGAGCAGTACTTC. Protein sequence: CASSRELAGALYEQYF.

This clone was seen many times. The chain is built from TRBV6-2 or TRBV6-3 and TRBJ1-2; the D gene is possibly TRBD1 (5 bases). From germline, CDR1 is MNHEY and CDR2 SVGEGT. This CDR3 comprises 13 residues. Trimming removed 6 bases at V and 4 bases at J, with 12 bases between. The DNA of the CDR3 is TGTGCCAGCAGCTGGGCAGGGCTCTATGGCTACACCTTC. Its translation is CASSWAGLYGYTF.

The chain joins TRBV7-3 to TRBJ1-1; a weak D match, TRBD1 (5 bases). The CDR3 loop spans 14 amino acids. The germline CDR1 and CDR2 sequences are SGHTA and FQGTGA. The V gene lost 5 bases and the J gene lost 5 bases, with 15 bases spanning the gap. CDR3 sequence: CASSETGTRTEAFF. CDR3 coding DNA: TGTGCCAGCAGCGAAACCGGGACTCGGACTGAAGCTTTCTTT.

The chain carries TRBV9 and TRBJ1-6; D is unresolved. From germline, CDR1 is SGDLS and CDR2 YYNGEE. Between the trimmed V and J ends, which lost 0 bases and 6 bases, there was a span of 4 bases. This CDR3 has 13 amino acids. Here the CDR3 reads CASSVGSNSPLHF. The CDR3 DNA reads as TGTGCCAGCAGCGTAGGGAGTAATTCACCCCTCCACTTT.